This T cell receptor (beta chain) was obtained from a study of Tregs in tolerant kidney transplant recipients. The method was immunoSEQ multiplex PCR; TCRdb's version includes in-frame clones alone and lacks a portion of them. Of more than 75,000 clones listed, roughly 93% are singletons. Germline values: CDR1 SGHRS, CDR2 YFSETQ. The ends lost 4 bases at V and 2 bases at J; junction bases unmatched: 5. The CDR3 totals 16 residues. CD4+CD25+CD127- Tregs, CD4+CD25- non-Tregs, CD4 and CD8 cells were sorted. This TCR came from a human donor who received a combined kidney and bone marrow transplant. Material: CD4+ T cells from blood, obtained before the transplant. The gene calls are TRBV5-1 and TRBJ2-6; 8 bases align to TRBD1. CDR3 coding DNA: TGCGCCAGCAGCCAAACACAGGGGGCTGGGGCCAACGTCCTGACTTTC. It specifies CASSQTQGAGANVLTF.